These T cell receptor beta chains were read from a single sample in a study of T cells in Graves' hyperthyroidism and ophthalmopathy. TCRdb redid the calling of the multiplex PCR reads with MiXCR, one entry per CDR3 protein. The sample yields roughly 290,000 distinct CDR3 sequences, roughly 13% seen once. Sequencing was done on a sample of blood. Receptor source: a woman aged 35 to 49 with Graves' hyperthyroidism. Each CDR3 is given with its conserved first and last residue.

v_gene,j_gene,CDR3aa
TRBV24-1,TRBJ2-5,CATRATGAETQYF
TRBV27,TRBJ2-7,CASSFGTSGMYEQYF
TRBV7-9,TRBJ1-1,CASSPQGKSTEAFF
TRBV12-3/TRBV12-4,TRBJ2-3,CASSLDGRLAPGDTQYF
TRBV27,TRBJ1-1,CASSRPGGGTEAFF
TRBV12-3/TRBV12-4,TRBJ2-1,CASRGTSYNEQFF
TRBV4-1,TRBJ1-1,CASSQSGTVNTEAFF
TRBV27,TRBJ2-2,CASSLGYGPNTGELFF
TRBV28,TRBJ2-7,CASSSPTSYSYEQYF
TRBV28,TRBJ2-7,CASRLAGLAGETVYEQYF
TRBV6-5,TRBJ1-2,CVSSYDRGQGGYTF
TRBV19,TRBJ1-1,CASIGQGEAFF
TRBV4-1,TRBJ2-7,CASSLFSGRNSYEQYF
TRBV20-1,TRBJ2-7,CSATPTWGSYEQYF
TRBV29-1,TRBJ2-1,CSVVLVLDNEQFF
TRBV25-1,TRBJ1-2,CASRAGDSGYTF
TRBV7-8,TRBJ1-5,CASSPARRAGHQPQHF
TRBV27,TRBJ1-5,CASREKGLPFNQPQHF
TRBV19,TRBJ1-5,CASGTGAQPQHF
TRBV20-1,TRBJ1-1,CSVPTGGGTEAFF
TRBV6-1,TRBJ1-3,CASSDQLTGNTIYF
TRBV6-1,TRBJ1-2,CASRQQGAANYGYTF
TRBV3-1,TRBJ2-5,CASSQGTGTLETQYF
TRBV6-2/TRBV6-3,TRBJ1-6,CASRDRGGNSPLHF
TRBV6-1,TRBJ1-2,CASRGQSYGYTF
TRBV6-5,TRBJ1-1,CASSYLQEFTEALF
TRBV10-3,TRBJ2-6,CAITSGSGANVLTF
TRBV27,TRBJ2-7,CASSVIGGVDEQYF
TRBV7-2,TRBJ2-1,CASSLDWNEQFF
TRBV4-1,TRBJ1-4,CASSPAGTGAEKLFF
TRBV12-3/TRBV12-4,TRBJ2-1,CASDWANSNEQSF
TRBV7-8,TRBJ1-2,CASSTHRADGYTF
TRBV19,TRBJ1-4,CASKEVVATNEKLFF
TRBV24-1,TRBJ2-5,CATNRLGHFGETQYF
TRBV10-3,TRBJ2-6,CAISDEAGANVLTF
TRBV19,TRBJ1-1,CASSIRMNTEAFF
TRBV28,TRBJ1-2,CASRLGQGKYGYTF
TRBV27,TRBJ2-4,CASSSLNIQYF
TRBV29-1,TRBJ1-2,CSALRSGQSYGYTF
TRBV6-2/TRBV6-3,TRBJ2-5,CASSPPEYQETQYF
TRBV2,TRBJ1-5,CASSEDQVTFNQPQHF
TRBV19,TRBJ2-2,CASTRERETGELFF
TRBV11-2,TRBJ1-6,CASSLAESGSPLHF
TRBV5-5,TRBJ2-3,CASSLAREGGTDTQYF
TRBV25-1,TRBJ2-5,CASRRQGSLETQYF
TRBV28,TRBJ2-6,CASSRAGANVLTF
TRBV2,TRBJ2-7,CASSEAPSGSLLLSGEQYF
TRBV29-1,TRBJ2-1,CSVAGTSGISYNEQFF
TRBV19,TRBJ1-5,CASSPAGAGGSNQPQHF
TRBV3-1,TRBJ1-5,CASSQANRDRGEPQHF
TRBV11-3,TRBJ2-3,CASSLAGGVADTQYF
TRBV27,TRBJ2-5,CASSFKGGLAGSQETQYF
TRBV12-3/TRBV12-4,TRBJ1-1,CASTVLNEATEAFF
TRBV20-1,TRBJ2-2,CSARGGGGTGELFF
TRBV5-1,TRBJ2-5,CASSLGTRAKETQYF
TRBV7-2,TRBJ1-5,CASSQQGAQPQHF
TRBV10-3,TRBJ1-5,CASWDRGNQPQHF